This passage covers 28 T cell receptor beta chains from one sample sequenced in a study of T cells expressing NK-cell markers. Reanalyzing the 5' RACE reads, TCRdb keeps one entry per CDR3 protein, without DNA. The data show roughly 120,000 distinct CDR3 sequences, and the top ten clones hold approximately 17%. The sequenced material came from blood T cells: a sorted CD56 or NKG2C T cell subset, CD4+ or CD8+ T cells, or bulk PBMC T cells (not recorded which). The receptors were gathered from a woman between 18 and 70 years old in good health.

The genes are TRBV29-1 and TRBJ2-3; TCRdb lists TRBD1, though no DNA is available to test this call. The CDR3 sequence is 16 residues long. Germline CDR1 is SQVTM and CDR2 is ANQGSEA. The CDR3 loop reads CSVEDLATPGADTQYF.

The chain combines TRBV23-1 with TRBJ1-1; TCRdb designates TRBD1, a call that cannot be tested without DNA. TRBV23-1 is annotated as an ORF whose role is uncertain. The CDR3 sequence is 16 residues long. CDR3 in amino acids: CASSQIGGAVDTEAFF.

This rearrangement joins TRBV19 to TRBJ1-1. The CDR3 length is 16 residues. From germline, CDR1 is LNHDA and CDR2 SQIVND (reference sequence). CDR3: CASSIVGSSLNTEAFF.

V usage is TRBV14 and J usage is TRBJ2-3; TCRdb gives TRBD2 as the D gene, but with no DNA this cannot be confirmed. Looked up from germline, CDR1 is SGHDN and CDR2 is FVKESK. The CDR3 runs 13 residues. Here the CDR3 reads CAVRDSLADTQYF.

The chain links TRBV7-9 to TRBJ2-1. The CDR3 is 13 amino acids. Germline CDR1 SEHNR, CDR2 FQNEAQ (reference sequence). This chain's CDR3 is CASSLLTRHEQFF.

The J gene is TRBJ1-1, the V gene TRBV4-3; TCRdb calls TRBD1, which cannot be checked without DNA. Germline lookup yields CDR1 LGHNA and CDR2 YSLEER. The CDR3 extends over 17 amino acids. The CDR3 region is CASSQASGGLFNTEAFF.

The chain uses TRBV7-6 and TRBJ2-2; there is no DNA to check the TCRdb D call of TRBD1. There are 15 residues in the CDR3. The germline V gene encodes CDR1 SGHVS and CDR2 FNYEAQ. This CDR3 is CASSLLGGAAGELFF.

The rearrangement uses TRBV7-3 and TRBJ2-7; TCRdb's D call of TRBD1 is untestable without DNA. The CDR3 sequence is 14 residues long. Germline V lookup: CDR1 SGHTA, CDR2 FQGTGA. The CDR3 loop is CASAKGGADYEQYF.

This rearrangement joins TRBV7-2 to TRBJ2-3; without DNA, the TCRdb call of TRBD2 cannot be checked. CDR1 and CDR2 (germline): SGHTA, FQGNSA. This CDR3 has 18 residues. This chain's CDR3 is CASSLAWGETSGTDTQYF.

CDR3 sequence reads: CASSYTGLAEEVIQYF. This rearrangement joins TRBV12-3 or TRBV12-4 to TRBJ2-4; TCRdb calls TRBD2, which cannot be checked without DNA. The CDR3 runs 16 residues.

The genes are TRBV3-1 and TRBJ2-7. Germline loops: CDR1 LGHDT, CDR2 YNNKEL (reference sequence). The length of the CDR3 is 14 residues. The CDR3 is CASSQEGTTYEQYF.

The CDR3 is CASTTTSRGEKLFF. The V gene is TRBV6-1, the J gene TRBJ1-4; the TCRdb D gene call, TRBD1, has no DNA to confirm it. Germline V gene data show CDR1 as MNHNS and CDR2 as SASEGT. The CDR3 has 14 residues.

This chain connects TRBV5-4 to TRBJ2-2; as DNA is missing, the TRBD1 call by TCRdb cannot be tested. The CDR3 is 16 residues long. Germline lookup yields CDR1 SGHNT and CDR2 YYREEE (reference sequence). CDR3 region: CASSLPTGVGTGELFF.

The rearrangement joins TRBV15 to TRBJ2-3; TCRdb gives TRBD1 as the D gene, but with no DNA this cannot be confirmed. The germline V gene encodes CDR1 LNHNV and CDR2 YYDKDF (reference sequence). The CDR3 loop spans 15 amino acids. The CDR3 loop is CATSIGQGSTDTQYF.

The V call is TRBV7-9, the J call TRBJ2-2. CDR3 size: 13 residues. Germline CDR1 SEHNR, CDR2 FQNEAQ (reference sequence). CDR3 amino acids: CASTHLLIGELFF.

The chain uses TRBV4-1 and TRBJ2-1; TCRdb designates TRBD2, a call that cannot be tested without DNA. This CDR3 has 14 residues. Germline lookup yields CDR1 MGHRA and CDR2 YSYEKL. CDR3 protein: CASSQGSVGGEQFF.

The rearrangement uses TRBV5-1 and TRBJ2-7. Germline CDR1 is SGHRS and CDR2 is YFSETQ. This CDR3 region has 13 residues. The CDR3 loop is CASSVLSSYEQYF.

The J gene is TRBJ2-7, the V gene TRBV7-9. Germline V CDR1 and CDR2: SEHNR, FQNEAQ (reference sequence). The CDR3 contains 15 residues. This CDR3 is CASSQVGVSSYEQYF.

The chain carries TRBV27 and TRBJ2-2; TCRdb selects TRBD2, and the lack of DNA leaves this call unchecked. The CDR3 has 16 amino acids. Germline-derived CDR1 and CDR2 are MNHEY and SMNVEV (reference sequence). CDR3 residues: CASSSPGGPRAGELFF.

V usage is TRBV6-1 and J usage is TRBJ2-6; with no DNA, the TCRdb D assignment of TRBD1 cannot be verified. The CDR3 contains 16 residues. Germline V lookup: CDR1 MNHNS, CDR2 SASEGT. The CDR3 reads CASTYGTGSGANVLTF.

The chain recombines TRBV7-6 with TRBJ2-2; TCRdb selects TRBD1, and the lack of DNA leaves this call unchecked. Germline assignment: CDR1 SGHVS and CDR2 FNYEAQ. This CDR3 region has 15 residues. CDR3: CASSPDRDDTGELFF.

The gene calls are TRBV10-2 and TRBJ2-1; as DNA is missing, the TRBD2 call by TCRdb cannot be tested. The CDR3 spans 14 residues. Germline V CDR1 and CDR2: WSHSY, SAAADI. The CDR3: CASRGLATYNEQFF.

The CDR3: CASMSGRAGSNQPQHF. The chain employs TRBV7-3 and TRBJ1-5. Germline loops: CDR1 SGHTA, CDR2 FQGTGA. The CDR3 is 16 amino acids.

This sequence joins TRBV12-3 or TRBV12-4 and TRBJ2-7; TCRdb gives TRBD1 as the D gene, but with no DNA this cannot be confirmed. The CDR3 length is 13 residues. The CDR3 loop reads CASRGDRSYEQYF.

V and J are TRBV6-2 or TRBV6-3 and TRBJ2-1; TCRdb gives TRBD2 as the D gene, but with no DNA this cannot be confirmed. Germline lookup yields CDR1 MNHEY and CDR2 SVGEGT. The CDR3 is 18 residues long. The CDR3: CASSLPAGRTSIYNEQFF.

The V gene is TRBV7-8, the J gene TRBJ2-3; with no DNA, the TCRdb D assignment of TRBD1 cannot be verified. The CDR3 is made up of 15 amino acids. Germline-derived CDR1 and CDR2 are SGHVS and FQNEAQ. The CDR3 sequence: CASSFLQGIPDTQYF.

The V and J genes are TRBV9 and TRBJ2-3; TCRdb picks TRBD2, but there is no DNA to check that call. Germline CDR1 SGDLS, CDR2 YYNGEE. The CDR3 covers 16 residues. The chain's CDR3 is CASSARLASSTDTQYF.

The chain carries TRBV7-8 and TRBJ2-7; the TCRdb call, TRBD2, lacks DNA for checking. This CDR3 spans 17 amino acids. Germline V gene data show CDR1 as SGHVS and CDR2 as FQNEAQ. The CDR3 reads CASSSWTSGPVSYEQYF.